This T cell receptor (beta chain) was recorded in a study of post-analysis software for immune sequencing data. The wider study: The disease courses covered relapsing-remitting, secondary progressive and progressive-relapsing multiple sclerosis. Study-wide findings and caveats: Strong same-batch co-clustering of samples appeared with F measure clustering. Patients had higher frequencies than controls of about 5 TRBV segments, including TRBV5-6, TRBV5-1 and TRBV20-1.

There are 15 residues in the CDR3. Germline V gives CDR1 KGHDR, CDR2 SFDVKD. The ends were cut back, 6 bases at V and 6 bases at J, with 17 bases in the middle. Prepared TCR beta cDNA libraries contained unique molecular identifiers. A population of 1 to 10 million T cells gave rise to a few hundred thousand cDNA molecules. TCRdb called the PCR reads again in MiXCR, with one record for every CDR3 protein. The table has 650,000 to 850,000 distinct CDR3 sequences, roughly half seen once. Of note for this clonotype: Its specificity is unknown.

The J gene is TRBJ1-5, the V gene TRBV24-1; D may be TRBD1 (5 bases). What was sequenced was blood. The TCR originated in a girl aged 5 to 17 with multiple sclerosis. CDR3 bases: TGTGCCACCAGTCAGGGTGGTGTGGGAGTTCAGCCCCAGCATTTT. It yields the protein CATSQGGVGVQPQHF.